This T cell receptor beta chain was documented in a study of blood T cell repertoires in COVID-19. Study-level background: Material from acute and convalescent COVID-19 was sourced from the United States, Italy and Spain. The cDNA or gDNA used as material had been derived from T cells, B-cell-depleted T cells, or PBMCs.

Authors' analysis steps: Amplification from reference gene primers served as the basis for estimated nucleated cell counts. Generated by immunoSEQ multiplex PCR, the TCRdb table keeps only in-frame clones and is missing some. V and J calls and clone size come straight from that table; D and trimming were deduced from the DNA. The sample lists over 200,000 clones, more than 75% occurring once. V lost 11 bases to trimming and J lost 0 bases, with 26 bases between them. This CDR3 is built from 17 residues. The germline CDR1 and CDR2 sequences are SNHLY and FYNNEI. The sequencing input was peripheral blood. This sequence joins TRBV2 and TRBJ2-7, with a tentative D call TRBD2 (7 bases). The clonotype originates from a man in his 60s who had recovered from COVID-19. The CDR3 nucleotides read TGTGCCGGGGGGGGGCAGGGGATAAGCGGGGACTCCTACGAGCAGTACTTC. Translated, it gives CAGGGQGISGDSYEQYF.